The rows below give T cell receptor beta chains drawn from one sample of a study of T cell repertoires in cytomegalovirus infection. TCRdb ran MiXCR on the reads and lists one entry per CDR3 protein. The sample has 150,000 or so distinct CDR3 sequences; around 24% are singletons. The specimen sequenced was PBMCs. These receptor sequences come from a human donor in good health (CMV status not recorded). Some clones in this sample may be carry-over from other donors' samples. Both conserved end residues are part of each CDR3. The order of the fields is D gene, clone size, V gene, J gene, CDR3 protein, CDR3 DNA. D genes are given only for firm matches. Clone size is given for some rows only: seen once, a few or many times, or a class if the clone is expanded.

D: TRBD1
size: .
V: TRBV13
J: TRBJ1-1
CDR3: CASSFNRGWNTEAFF
DNA: TGTGCCAGCAGCTTCAACAGGGGATGGAACACTGAAGCTTTCTTT

D: TRBD1
size: few
V: TRBV29-1
J: TRBJ2-7
CDR3: CSVGPRQGDFSYEQYF
DNA: TGCAGCGTTGGACCGCGACAGGGGGATTTCTCCTACGAGCAGTACTTC

D: .
size: .
V: TRBV7-6
J: TRBJ1-1
CDR3: CASSLDLGTEAFF
DNA: TGTGCTAGCAGCTTAGATCTGGGGACTGAAGCTTTCTTT

D: .
size: .
V: TRBV7-8
J: TRBJ1-1
CDR3: CASSSGVAAFF
DNA: TGTGCCAGCAGCTCAGGGGTCGCAGCTTTCTTT

D: TRBD1
size: few
V: TRBV15
J: TRBJ2-7
CDR3: CATSSDRGREQYF
DNA: TGTGCCACCAGCAGCGACAGGGGGCGTGAGCAGTACTTC

D: .
size: .
V: TRBV20-1
J: TRBJ1-6
CDR3: CSAYREFSSPLHF
DNA: TGCAGTGCGTACAGGGAGTTCAGTTCACCCCTCCACTTT

D: .
size: few
V: TRBV20-1
J: TRBJ1-4
CDR3: CSARGTGEKLFF
DNA: TGCAGTGCTAGGGGGACTGGTGAAAAACTGTTTTTT

D: TRBD2
size: few
V: TRBV28
J: TRBJ2-1
CDR3: CASSLLLAGTSAEQFF
DNA: TGTGCCAGCAGTTTATTGCTAGCGGGAACTTCTGCTGAGCAGTTCTTC

D: .
size: few
V: TRBV7-9
J: TRBJ2-7
CDR3: CASSLLAGANEQYF
DNA: TGTGCCAGCAGCTTATTGGCGGGGGCAAACGAGCAGTACTTC

D: .
size: few
V: TRBV5-6
J: TRBJ2-3
CDR3: CASSRPTDTQYF
DNA: TGTGCCAGCAGCCGACCCACAGATACGCAGTATTTT

D: .
size: many
V: TRBV19
J: TRBJ1-5
CDR3: CASSIVAARGDQPQHF
DNA: TGTGCCAGTAGTATAGTGGCAGCGAGGGGGGATCAGCCCCAGCATTTT

D: TRBD1
size: few
V: TRBV29-1
J: TRBJ1-6
CDR3: CSVVVGQRVGNSPLHF
DNA: TGCAGCGTTGTGGTGGGACAGCGAGTGGGTAATTCACCCCTCCACTTT

D: .
size: .
V: TRBV5-1
J: TRBJ1-5
CDR3: CASSLGDLWGNQPQHF
DNA: TGCGCCAGCAGCTTGGGAGATTTATGGGGCAATCAGCCCCAGCATTTT

D: .
size: .
V: TRBV2
J: TRBJ1-3
CDR3: CASRDQLARAGNTIYF
DNA: TGTGCCAGCAGAGATCAGTTGGCCAGGGCGGGAAACACCATATATTTT

D: TRBD2
size: many
V: TRBV11-2
J: TRBJ2-7
CDR3: CASSLISGRANEQYF
DNA: TGTGCCAGCAGCTTAATTAGCGGGAGGGCGAACGAGCAGTACTTC

D: TRBD1
size: few
V: TRBV6-6
J: TRBJ2-4
CDR3: CASSSGGAAKNIQYF
DNA: TGTGCCAGCAGTTCAGGGGGCGCAGCCAAAAACATTCAGTACTTC

D: .
size: .
V: TRBV20-1
J: TRBJ2-1
CDR3: CSAISGDSYNEQFF
DNA: TGCAGCGCTATTTCTGGGGACTCCTACAATGAGCAGTTCTTC

D: .
size: .
V: TRBV5-6
J: TRBJ2-1
CDR3: CASSLGFKGYEQFF
DNA: TGTGCCAGCAGCTTAGGGTTTAAAGGCTACGAGCAGTTCTTC

D: .
size: .
V: TRBV20-1
J: TRBJ1-1
CDR3: CSADPGGRSTEAFF
DNA: TGCAGTGCCGATCCGGGGGGCCGGAGCACTGAAGCTTTCTTT

D: TRBD2
size: few
V: TRBV7-3
J: TRBJ2-2
CDR3: CASSSNRLAGGKNTGELFF
DNA: TGTGCCAGCAGCTCGAACCGACTAGCGGGGGGCAAAAACACCGGGGAGCTGTTTTTT

D: .
size: many
V: TRBV7-8
J: TRBJ1-1
CDR3: CASSLRGKTEAFF
DNA: TGTGCCAGCAGCTTAAGGGGGAAAACTGAAGCTTTCTTT

D: .
size: .
V: TRBV5-1
J: TRBJ2-2
CDR3: CASSRGINTGELFF
DNA: TGCGCCAGCAGCCGGGGGATAAACACCGGGGAGCTGTTTTTT

D: .
size: .
V: TRBV9
J: TRBJ2-1
CDR3: CASSSHSGNENEQFF
DNA: TGTGCCAGCAGCTCGCATAGCGGTAATGAGAATGAGCAGTTCTTC

D: .
size: once
V: TRBV4-1
J: TRBJ1-1
CDR3: CASSPVQGLVDTEAFF
DNA: TGTGCCAGCAGCCCTGTACAGGGACTTGTCGACACTGAAGCTTTCTTT

D: TRBD2
size: .
V: TRBV10-3
J: TRBJ2-1
CDR3: CAIGSGGLSYNEQFF
DNA: TGTGCCATAGGTAGCGGGGGGCTGTCCTACAATGAGCAGTTCTTC

D: .
size: .
V: TRBV5-5
J: TRBJ2-1
CDR3: CASSLWISSYNEQFF
DNA: TGTGCCAGCAGCTTGTGGATAAGCTCCTACAATGAGCAGTTCTTC

D: TRBD2
size: many
V: TRBV19
J: TRBJ2-1
CDR3: CASKGTSMGNEQFF
DNA: TGTGCCAGTAAAGGGACTAGCATGGGCAATGAGCAGTTCTTC

D: .
size: .
V: TRBV29-1
J: TRBJ1-3
CDR3: CSVQAALDTIYF
DNA: TGCAGCGTGCAGGCTGCTCTCGACACCATATATTTT

D: TRBD2
size: few
V: TRBV11-2
J: TRBJ2-7
CDR3: CASSLATGLESYEQYF
DNA: TGTGCCAGCAGCTTAGCCACTGGACTAGAGTCCTACGAGCAGTACTTC

D: .
size: many
V: TRBV11-2
J: TRBJ2-2
CDR3: CASRTTGELFF
DNA: TGTGCCAGCCGGACCACCGGGGAGCTGTTTTTT

D: TRBD2
size: .
V: TRBV20-1
J: TRBJ2-2
CDR3: CSAGPLAGGPGELSF
DNA: TGCAGTGCTGGACCTTTAGCGGGGGGGCCCGGGGAGCTGTCTTTT

D: TRBD1
size: few
V: TRBV28
J: TRBJ1-1
CDR3: CASSLWGQGESEAFF
DNA: TGTGCCAGCAGTTTATGGGGACAGGGGGAATCTGAAGCTTTCTTT

D: TRBD2
size: many
V: TRBV7-2
J: TRBJ2-7
CDR3: CASSLARGAGVDEQYF
DNA: TGTGCCAGCAGCTTAGCGCGGGGTGCGGGGGTGGACGAGCAGTACTTC